A single sample is the source of the 9 T cell receptor beta chains below, sequenced in a study of blood T cell repertoires in COVID-19. Assay used: immunoSEQ multiplex PCR; TCRdb lists only in-frame clones, some missing. The sample consists of around 63,000 clones, 88% of them appearing once. Sample: peripheral blood. Receptor source: a middle-aged man with active COVID-19.

The chain couples TRBV6-5 to TRBJ2-7; D not resolved. Germline lookup yields CDR1 MNHEY and CDR2 SVGAGI. V dropped 7 bases and J dropped 1 base, with 17 bases sitting between them. The CDR3 contains 15 residues. In nucleotides, the CDR3 is TGTGCCAGCACCTATTACCTTGGGCAGTCCTACGAGCAGTACTTC. Encoded protein: CASTYYLGQSYEQYF.

This clone showed up just a few times. The chain is built from TRBV4-1 and TRBJ1-6, with TRBD1 as a possible D gene (6 bases). This CDR3 contains 16 residues. Germline V gene lookup returns CDR1 MGHRA and CDR2 YSYEKL. Trimming removed 4 bases from V and 3 bases from J, with 13 bases in between. The CDR3 bases are TGCGCCAGCAGCCGAGGACAGTCTTACTATAATTCACCCCTCCACTTT. It yields the protein CASSRGQSYYNSPLHF.

The rearrangement links TRBV29-1 to TRBJ2-7, with 9 bases matching TRBD1. CDR1 SQVTM and CDR2 ANQGSEA come from the germline V gene. The CDR3 extends over 15 amino acids. V shed 6 bases, J shed 5 bases, and the junction held 14 bases outside the gene matches. In DNA, the CDR3 is TGCAGCGTAGCAGACAGGGGGGGGCTTTACAACGAGCAGTACTTC. It yields the protein CSVADRGGLYNEQYF.

This clone was recorded once. V gene TRBV5-1 combines with J gene TRBJ1-2; 9 bases are shared with TRBD1. The J segment lost 2 bases and the V segment lost 4 bases, leaving 3 bases of the junction unmatched. This CDR3 has 14 amino acids. CDR1 is SGHRS, CDR2 YFSETQ, per germline. The CDR3 region has the DNA TGCGCCAGCAGCCTCGGGACAGGGAACTATGGCTACACCTTC. Its translation is CASSLGTGNYGYTF.

This chain joins TRBV4-1 and TRBJ1-6; D gene uncertain. The CDR3 covers 12 residues. Trimming stripped 8 bases from V and 7 bases from J, with 9 bases between. Germline V gene sequence: CDR1 MGHRA, CDR2 YSYEKL. The CDR3 DNA is TGCGCCAGCCGGGATGGGAATTCACCCCTCCACTTT. Protein: CASRDGNSPLHF.

The chain links TRBV12-3 or TRBV12-4 to TRBJ1-1, with TRBD1 as a possible D gene (5 bases). The V end lost 6 bases, the J end lost 2 bases, and 10 bases lay between the germline ends. This CDR3 spans 13 amino acids. CDR3 sequence: CASSFQGNTEAFF. The CDR3 DNA sequence: TGTGCCAGCAGCTTCCAGGGTAACACTGAAGCTTTCTTT.

The chain recombines TRBV11-2 with TRBJ1-6; D gene uncertain. The CDR3 contains 13 residues. Trimming shortened V by 1 base and J by 9 bases, and 7 bases separated the two germline ends. Per germline, CDR1 SGHAT and CDR2 FQNNGV. For the CDR3, the DNA is TGTGCCAGCAGCTTAGCGGGTAGTTCACCCCTCCACTTT. The encoded protein is CASSLAGSSPLHF.

V and J are TRBV5-4 and TRBJ1-6; 7 bases are a match to TRBD1. Germline lookup yields CDR1 SGHNT and CDR2 YYREEE (reference sequence). This CDR3 contains 14 residues. After removal of 2 bases from V and 7 bases from J, the junction contained 3 bases not matched to a gene. The CDR3, as DNA: TGTGCCAGCAGCTTTGAACAGGGGAATTCACCCCTCCACTTT. Translated, it gives CASSFEQGNSPLHF.

This chain uses TRBV7-9 with TRBJ1-2, with 8 bases that match TRBD1. CDR1 is SEHNR and CDR2 is FQNEAQ in the germline V gene (reference sequence). The V gene end was trimmed by 4 bases and the J gene end by 4 bases; junction bases not matched to a gene: 8. This CDR3 contains 15 residues. Here the CDR3 DNA reads TGTGCCAGCAGCTCCTCAGGGGGCCGGCTCTATGGCTACACCTTC. Translation: CASSSSGGRLYGYTF.